These T cell receptor beta chains were read from a single sample in a study of cytomegalovirus exposure and HLA in healthy donors. Libraries were prepared by immunoSEQ multiplex PCR; TCRdb keeps only in-frame clonotypes and omits some of them. Here the sample spans roughly 200,000 clones, around 80% being singletons. The sequenced sample was PBMCs. Source of these receptors: a man aged 35 to 55 in good health and CMV-seronegative. CDR3s include the opening cysteine and the closing phenylalanine or tryptophan. The order of the fields is clone size, CDR3 length, J gene, V gene, D gene, CDR3 protein, CDR3 DNA. The D gene is left open where the match is weak. Size values are once, few and many counts, or a class for expanded clones, and some rows have none.

abundance: -
len: 16
j_gene: TRBJ2-3
v_gene: TRBV27
d_gene: -
CDR3aa: CASSLNPGGPTDTQYF
CDR3nt: TGTGCCAGCAGTTTAAACCCGGGGGGCCCGACAGATACGCAGTATTTT

abundance: -
len: 14
j_gene: TRBJ1-1
v_gene: TRBV6-6
d_gene: -
CDR3aa: CASNQQGANTEAFF
CDR3nt: TGTGCCAGCAACCAACAGGGAGCGAACACTGAAGCTTTCTTT

abundance: -
len: 13
j_gene: TRBJ2-3
v_gene: TRBV29-1
d_gene: TRBD1
CDR3aa: CSGSTGPQDTQYF
CDR3nt: TGCAGCGGCTCGACAGGGCCGCAAGATACGCAGTATTTT

abundance: -
len: 14
j_gene: TRBJ2-7
v_gene: TRBV27
d_gene: -
CDR3aa: CASSPIGQFYEQYF
CDR3nt: TGTGCCAGCAGCCCTATCGGACAGTTCTACGAGCAGTACTTC

abundance: -
len: 13
j_gene: TRBJ2-3
v_gene: TRBV29-1
d_gene: -
CDR3aa: CSEGGTSTDTQYF
CDR3nt: TGCAGCGAGGGCGGGACTAGCACAGATACGCAGTATTTT

abundance: -
len: 17
j_gene: TRBJ1-2
v_gene: TRBV10-2
d_gene: -
CDR3aa: CASSESTWGLANYGYTF
CDR3nt: TGCGCCAGCAGTGAGTCGACCTGGGGCCTAGCTAACTATGGCTACACCTTC

abundance: -
len: 12
j_gene: TRBJ1-2
v_gene: TRBV5-4
d_gene: -
CDR3aa: CASSLDRYGYTF
CDR3nt: TGTGCCAGCAGCTTGGACAGATATGGCTACACCTTC

abundance: -
len: 17
j_gene: TRBJ2-7
v_gene: TRBV27
d_gene: TRBD1
CDR3aa: CASSFRGTGGNTYEQYF
CDR3nt: TGTGCCAGCAGTTTTCGGGGTACAGGGGGGAATACCTACGAGCAGTACTTC

abundance: -
len: 17
j_gene: TRBJ2-2
v_gene: TRBV14
d_gene: TRBD2
CDR3aa: CASSQDIGIAGAGELFF
CDR3nt: TGTGCCAGCAGCCAAGATATCGGGATAGCGGGAGCCGGGGAGCTGTTTTTT

abundance: -
len: 14
j_gene: TRBJ1-2
v_gene: TRBV6-1
d_gene: -
CDR3aa: CASSSRQNGYGYTF
CDR3nt: TGTGCCAGCAGCAGCCGACAGAACGGCTATGGCTACACCTTC

abundance: -
len: 15
j_gene: TRBJ1-6
v_gene: TRBV19
d_gene: TRBD1
CDR3aa: CASSERQGLDSPLHF
CDR3nt: TGTGCCAGTAGTGAACGACAGGGGCTGGATTCACCCCTCCACTTT

abundance: few
len: 14
j_gene: TRBJ1-3
v_gene: TRBV19
d_gene: -
CDR3aa: CASSLYSSGNTIYF
CDR3nt: TGTGCCAGTAGTCTTTACAGCTCTGGAAACACCATATATTTT

abundance: -
len: 14
j_gene: TRBJ1-1
v_gene: TRBV27
d_gene: TRBD1
CDR3aa: CASSPWDRGTEAFF
CDR3nt: TGTGCCAGCAGTCCTTGGGACAGGGGCACTGAAGCTTTCTTT

abundance: -
len: 17
j_gene: TRBJ1-2
v_gene: TRBV21-1
d_gene: -
CDR3aa: CASSNYLRQGAQDGYTF
CDR3nt: TGTGCCAGCAGCAACTACCTCCGACAGGGGGCGCAAGATGGCTACACCTTC

abundance: -
len: 18
j_gene: TRBJ2-2
v_gene: TRBV12-2
d_gene: -
CDR3aa: CASRSDPPDYPNTGELFF
CDR3nt: TGTGCAAGTCGCTCCGACCCCCCGGACTATCCTAACACCGGGGAGCTGTTTTTT

abundance: -
len: 15
j_gene: TRBJ2-5
v_gene: TRBV5-1
d_gene: -
CDR3aa: CASSLGQGGRETQYF
CDR3nt: TGCGCCAGCAGCTTGGGACAGGGAGGTAGAGAGACCCAGTACTTC

abundance: -
len: 14
j_gene: TRBJ1-4
v_gene: TRBV4-1
d_gene: TRBD1
CDR3aa: CASSPRDRGEKLFF
CDR3nt: TGCGCCAGCAGCCCCCGGGACAGAGGTGAAAAACTGTTTTTT

abundance: -
len: 16
j_gene: TRBJ2-5
v_gene: TRBV7-2
d_gene: TRBD2
CDR3aa: CASSLRAGGLWETQYF
CDR3nt: TGTGCCAGCAGCTTACGAGCGGGGGGGCTTTGGGAGACCCAGTACTTC

abundance: -
len: 18
j_gene: TRBJ2-7
v_gene: TRBV5-1
d_gene: TRBD2
CDR3aa: CASSLQGLAGTLSYEQYF
CDR3nt: TGCGCCAGCAGCTTGCAAGGACTAGCGGGGACACTCTCCTACGAGCAGTACTTC

abundance: -
len: 16
j_gene: TRBJ2-4
v_gene: TRBV4-3
d_gene: TRBD2
CDR3aa: CASSQVSGGAKNIQYF
CDR3nt: TGCGCCAGCAGCCAAGTGAGCGGGGGGGCCAAAAACATTCAGTACTTC

abundance: -
len: 15
j_gene: TRBJ2-1
v_gene: TRBV7-8
d_gene: -
CDR3aa: CASSPIRGIYNEQFF
CDR3nt: TGTGCCAGCAGCCCGATCCGGGGGATCTACAATGAGCAGTTCTTC

abundance: -
len: 13
j_gene: TRBJ2-5
v_gene: TRBV7-2
d_gene: -
CDR3aa: CASSFSTQETQYF
CDR3nt: TGTGCCAGCAGCTTCAGTACCCAAGAGACCCAGTACTTC

abundance: -
len: 16
j_gene: TRBJ2-2
v_gene: TRBV25-1
d_gene: TRBD2
CDR3aa: CASSGRGSGNTGELFF
CDR3nt: TGTGCCAGCAGTGGCCGCGGGAGTGGGAACACCGGGGAGCTGTTTTTT

abundance: -
len: 14
j_gene: TRBJ1-3
v_gene: TRBV12-5
d_gene: -
CDR3aa: CASGPGTSGNTIYF
CDR3nt: TGTGCTAGTGGCCCGGGTACCTCTGGAAACACCATATATTTT

abundance: -
len: 15
j_gene: TRBJ1-4
v_gene: TRBV11-2
d_gene: -
CDR3aa: CASSFTDAGGEKLFF
CDR3nt: TGTGCCAGCAGCTTTACGGATGCCGGAGGTGAAAAACTGTTTTTT

abundance: -
len: 15
j_gene: TRBJ2-3
v_gene: TRBV7-2
d_gene: TRBD2
CDR3aa: CASSGGGEGTDTQYF
CDR3nt: TGTGCCAGCAGCGGTGGGGGGGAGGGAACAGATACGCAGTATTTT

abundance: -
len: 13
j_gene: TRBJ2-5
v_gene: TRBV2
d_gene: -
CDR3aa: CASSALAEETQYF
CDR3nt: TGTGCCAGCAGTGCCCTAGCAGAAGAGACCCAGTACTTC

abundance: -
len: 14
j_gene: TRBJ2-2
v_gene: TRBV7-9
d_gene: -
CDR3aa: CARTGTLNTGELFF
CDR3nt: TGTGCCAGGACCGGGACACTGAACACCGGGGAGCTGTTTTTT

abundance: -
len: 14
j_gene: TRBJ1-6
v_gene: TRBV6-1
d_gene: TRBD1
CDR3aa: CASFRDRLSSPLHF
CDR3nt: TGTGCCAGCTTCCGGGACAGACTTTCTTCACCCCTCCACTTT

abundance: once
len: 18
j_gene: TRBJ2-1
v_gene: TRBV4-3
d_gene: TRBD2
CDR3aa: CASSQDYGGGSSYNEQFF
CDR3nt: TGCGCCAGCAGCCAAGATTATGGCGGGGGAAGCTCCTACAATGAGCAGTTCTTC

abundance: -
len: 16
j_gene: TRBJ2-3
v_gene: TRBV7-8
d_gene: TRBD2
CDR3aa: CASSSWLAGDLDTQYF
CDR3nt: TGTGCCAGCAGCTCGTGGCTAGCGGGAGACTTGGATACGCAGTATTTT

abundance: -
len: 13
j_gene: TRBJ2-5
v_gene: TRBV7-6
d_gene: -
CDR3aa: CASSLALQETQYF
CDR3nt: TGTGCCAGCAGCTTAGCCCTACAAGAGACCCAGTACTTC

abundance: -
len: 15
j_gene: TRBJ1-1
v_gene: TRBV19
d_gene: -
CDR3aa: CASNHPAGRNTEAFF
CDR3nt: TGTGCCAGTAACCATCCGGCAGGGCGGAACACTGAAGCTTTCTTT

abundance: -
len: 13
j_gene: TRBJ2-7
v_gene: TRBV19
d_gene: -
CDR3aa: CASSNRPPYEQYF
CDR3nt: TGTGCCAGTAGTAACAGACCCCCCTACGAGCAGTACTTC

abundance: -
len: 12
j_gene: TRBJ1-4
v_gene: TRBV6-5
d_gene: -
CDR3aa: CASSPTREKLFF
CDR3nt: TGTGCCAGCAGTCCTACTCGTGAAAAACTGTTTTTT

abundance: -
len: 12
j_gene: TRBJ1-2
v_gene: TRBV27
d_gene: TRBD1
CDR3aa: CAISFTGGGYTF
CDR3nt: TGTGCCATCAGTTTCACAGGGGGGGGCTACACCTTC

abundance: -
len: 16
j_gene: TRBJ1-4
v_gene: TRBV30
d_gene: TRBD1
CDR3aa: CAWSVHRGLTNEKLFF
CDR3nt: TGTGCCTGGAGTGTACACAGGGGGCTTACTAATGAAAAACTGTTTTTT

abundance: -
len: 13
j_gene: TRBJ1-1
v_gene: TRBV7-2
d_gene: -
CDR3aa: CASSRDSRTEAFF
CDR3nt: TGTGCCAGCAGCAGGGACTCGAGAACTGAAGCTTTCTTT

abundance: -
len: 17
j_gene: TRBJ2-6
v_gene: TRBV27
d_gene: TRBD1
CDR3aa: CASSHRQGAYGANVLTF
CDR3nt: TGTGCCAGCAGTCATCGACAGGGGGCGTATGGGGCCAACGTCCTGACTTTC

abundance: few
len: 16
j_gene: TRBJ2-3
v_gene: TRBV6-1
d_gene: -
CDR3aa: CASSATGRAITDTQYF
CDR3nt: TGTGCCAGCAGTGCAACAGGGAGAGCTATCACAGATACGCAGTATTTT